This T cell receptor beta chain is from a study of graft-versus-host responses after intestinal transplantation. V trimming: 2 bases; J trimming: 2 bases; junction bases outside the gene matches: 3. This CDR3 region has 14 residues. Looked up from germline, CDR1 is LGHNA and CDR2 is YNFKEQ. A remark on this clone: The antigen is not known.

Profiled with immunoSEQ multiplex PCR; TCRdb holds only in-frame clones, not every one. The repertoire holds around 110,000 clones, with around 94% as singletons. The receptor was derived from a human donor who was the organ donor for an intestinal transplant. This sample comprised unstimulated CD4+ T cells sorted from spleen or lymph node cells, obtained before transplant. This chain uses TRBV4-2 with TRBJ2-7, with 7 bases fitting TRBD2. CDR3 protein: CASSQPGGPYEQYF. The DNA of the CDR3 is TGTGCCAGCAGCCAACCGGGAGGCCCCTACGAGCAGTACTTC.